This T cell receptor (beta chain) was documented in a study of blood T cells in healthy people across ages. Study-wide background: For every two T cells, template switching captured about one barcoded beta molecule. Findings and caveats of the study: The fall in TCR beta diversity per million T cells was roughly linear with age.

The authors ran a second PCR of roughly 6 to 11 cycles using a sample-barcoded 5' primer and a J-beta primer mix. Tags on each cDNA molecule came from a template-switch adaptor with 12 random nucleotides. MiXCR, applied by TCRdb to the 5' RACE reads, yields one record per CDR3 protein. Of some 670,000 distinct CDR3 sequences in the sample, roughly half were seen once. Germline V gene data show CDR1 as SEHNR and CDR2 as FQNEAQ (reference sequence). Germline trimming cut 8 bases from V and 1 base from J; bases unmatched to any gene: 6. CDR3 size: 14 residues. Remarks on this clonotype: Its antigen is still unknown.

There were at least 5.5 micrograms of total RNA extracted from every sample. Sequences were obtained from blood. This TCR derives from a woman older than 75 in good health. This rearrangement joins TRBV7-9 to TRBJ2-3; TRBD2 matches at 7 bases. This chain's CDR3 is CASSPSGGTDTQYF. The CDR3 DNA reads TGTGCCAGCTCACCAAGCGGGGGCACAGATACGCAGTATTTT. Full variable domain (outside the CDR3, taken from reference TRBV7-9 and TRBJ2-3): DTGVSQNPRHKITKRGQNVTFRCDPISEHNRLYWYRQTLGQGPEFLTYFQNEAQLEKSRLLSDRFSAERPKGSFSTLEIQRTEQGDSAMYLCASSPSGGTDTQYFGPGTRLTVL.